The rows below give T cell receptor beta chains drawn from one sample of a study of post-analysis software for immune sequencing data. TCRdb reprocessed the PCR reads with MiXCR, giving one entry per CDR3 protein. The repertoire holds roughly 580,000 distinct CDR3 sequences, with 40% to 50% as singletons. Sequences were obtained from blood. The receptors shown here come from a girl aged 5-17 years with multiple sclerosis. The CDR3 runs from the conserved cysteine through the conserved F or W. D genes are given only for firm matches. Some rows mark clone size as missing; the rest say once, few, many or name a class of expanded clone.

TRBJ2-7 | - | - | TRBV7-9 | CAVWGRGLDEQYF | TGTGCAGTCTGGGGTCGGGGTTTGGACGAGCAGTACTTC
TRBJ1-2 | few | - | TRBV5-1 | CASSLGGYSDTSTGYTF | TGCGCCAGCAGCTTGGGTGGGTACAGCGACACATCCACGGGCTACACCTTC
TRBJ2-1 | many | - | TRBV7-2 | CASSLALNEQFF | TGTGCCAGCAGTTTAGCGCTCAATGAGCAGTTCTTC
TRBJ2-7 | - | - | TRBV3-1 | CASSQESGSYEQYF | TGTGCCAGCAGCCAAGAGTCAGGCTCCTACGAGCAGTACTTC
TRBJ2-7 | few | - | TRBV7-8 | CASSLTWDTYSYEQYF | TGTGCCAGCAGCTTAACGTGGGACACCTACTCCTACGAGCAGTACTTC
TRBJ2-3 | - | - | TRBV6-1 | CASSEALWAGAPTDTQYF | TGTGCCAGCAGTGAAGCGCTTTGGGCGGGGGCGCCCACAGATACGCAGTATTTT
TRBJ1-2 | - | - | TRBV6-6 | CAITTGDYGYTF | TGTGCCATCACGACAGGCGACTATGGCTACACCTTC
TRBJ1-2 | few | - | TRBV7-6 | CASSLEPFYGYTF | TGTGCCAGCAGCTTGGAACCGTTCTATGGCTACACCTTC
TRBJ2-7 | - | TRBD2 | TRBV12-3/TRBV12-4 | CASSPDGLAGDHEQYF | TGTGCCAGCAGCCCTGATGGACTAGCGGGAGACCACGAGCAGTACTTC
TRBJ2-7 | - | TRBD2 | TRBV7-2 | CASSLEASGASYEQYF | TGTGCCAGCAGCTTAGAGGCTAGCGGGGCCTCCTACGAGCAGTACTTC
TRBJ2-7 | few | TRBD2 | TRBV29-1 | CSVEDPSGSYEQYF | TGCAGCGTTGAAGATCCTAGCGGGAGCTACGAGCAGTACTTC
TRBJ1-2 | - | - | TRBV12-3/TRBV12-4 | CAIQTGYGYTF | TGTGCCATTCAGACGGGCTATGGCTACACCTTC
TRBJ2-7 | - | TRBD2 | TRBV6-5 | CASSYSRLADSYEQYF | TGTGCCAGCAGTTACTCTCGACTAGCGGACTCCTACGAGCAGTACTTC
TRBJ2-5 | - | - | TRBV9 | CASSVGGILRETQYF | TGTGCCAGCAGCGTAGGGGGGATCCTCCGAGAGACCCAGTACTTC
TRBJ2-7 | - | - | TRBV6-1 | CAMGPFPYEQYF | TGTGCCATGGGGCCCTTTCCCTACGAGCAGTACTTC
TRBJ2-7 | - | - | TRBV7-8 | CASSLGGTLYEQYF | TGTGCCAGCAGCTTAGGTGGGACCCTATACGAGCAGTACTTC
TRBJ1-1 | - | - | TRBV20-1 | CRADKNTEAFF | TGCAGGGCAGACAAGAACACTGAAGCTTTCTTT
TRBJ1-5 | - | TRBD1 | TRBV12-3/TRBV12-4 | CASSFDRGGGNQPQHF | TGTGCCAGCAGTTTTGACAGGGGCGGGGGTAATCAGCCCCAGCATTTT
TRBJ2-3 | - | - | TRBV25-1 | CASQGGTQYF | TGTGCCAGCCAGGGAGGTACGCAGTATTTT
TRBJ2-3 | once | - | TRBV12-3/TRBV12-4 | CASSFASSTDTQYF | TGTGCCAGCAGTTTCGCGAGTAGCACAGATACGCAGTATTTT
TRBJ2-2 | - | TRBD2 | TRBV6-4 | CVSSDQAGVTGELFF | TGTGTCAGCAGTGACCAGGCGGGGGTCACCGGGGAGCTGTTTTTT
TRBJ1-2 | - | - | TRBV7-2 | CASSLGSVYYGYTF | TGTGCCAGCAGCTTAGGTTCAGTCTACTATGGCTACACCTTC
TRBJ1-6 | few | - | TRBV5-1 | CASSLAEGDNSPLHF | TGCGCCAGCAGCTTGGCGGAAGGAGATAATTCACCCCTCCACTTT
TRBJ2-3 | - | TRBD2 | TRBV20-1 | CSASSGGGTTDTQYF | TGCAGTGCTAGCAGCGGGGGGGGAACCACAGATACGCAGTATTTT